This T cell receptor (beta chain) is from a study of T cell clonality in common variable immunodeficiency. Trimming shortened V by 5 bases and J by 4 bases, and 9 bases separated the two germline ends. This CDR3 is 12 amino acids long. From germline, CDR1 is DFQATT and CDR2 SNEGSKA (reference sequence). Caucasian heritage predominated among both patients and controls. The table came from immunoSEQ multiplex PCR; TCRdb's copy has only in-frame clones and leaves some out. The sample shows over 55,000 clones, no singletons; the ten largest hold roughly 1.7%. Study-level points and caveats: Fewer deletions and N-nucleotide insertions were reportedly seen in common variable immunodeficiency TCR beta sequences. Fewer TCRbeta clones were shared among CVID subjects than controls.

This clone occurred many times. Its antigen is unknown. The read finishes 3 residues shy of the CDR3 end, and the germline J gene is used to complete it. The clonotype comes from a person aged 18-69 years in good health. This sequence joins TRBV20-1 and TRBJ1-5; possibly TRBD1 for D (6 bases). Sequenced sample: peripheral blood mononuclear cells. CDR3 DNA (partial): TGCAGTGCTTTTACAGGGAATCAGCCC. Its translation: CSAFTGNQP. The complete CDR3 protein is CSAFTGNQPQHF.